The present T cell receptor beta chain was sequenced within a study of metastatic and nonmetastatic thyroid tumors. Study in general: Repertoires from malignant and benign thyroid patients were compared across blood and tumor or nodule tissue.

In the study's own analysis: The study built a papillary thyroid cancer distant-metastasis classifier from CDR3 differences across clinicopathological groups. With MiXCR, TCRdb reprocessed the PCR reads. In this record, the V and J calls reflect TCRdb's handling and not the investigators' own analysis. The sample shows approximately 37,000 clones, roughly 15% of them seen only once. Points from the study as a whole: According to reports, the diversity of TCR beta was significantly higher in malignant thyroid tumors than in benign nodules, and this held in both blood and tumor samples.

All patients were treatment-naive before thyroid surgery. Germline assignment: CDR1 MNHNS and CDR2 SASEGT. This CDR3 is 15 amino acids long. Comments on this clone: Its target is unknown. The junction departs from germline at one end; a sequencing error may be responsible.

This sequence was found in a male donor with papillary thyroid cancer or a benign thyroid nodule (not recorded which). Some clones in this sample may be carry-over from other donors' samples. The sequenced sample was blood. V is TRBV6-1 and J is TRBJ2-7, with 11 bases that match TRBD2. CDR3 sequence: CASSTSGSWVYDQYF. For the CDR3, the DNA is TGTGCCAGCAGTACTAGCGGGAGTTGGGTTTACGATCAGTACTTC.